This T cell receptor beta chain was recorded in a study of neoadjuvant nivolumab and ipilimumab in lung cancer. Assay used: immunoSEQ multiplex PCR; TCRdb lists only in-frame clones, some missing. The sample consists of about 38,000 clones, roughly 89% of them appearing once. Germline V gene sequence: CDR1 SSHAT, CDR2 FNYEAQ (reference sequence). The CDR3 covers 17 residues. Trimming took 5 bases from V and 6 from J, leaving 26 bases between them. Concerning this clone itself: Its antigen is not known.

Whole-study results and caveats: Resected tumors had greater TCR richness and clonality than uninvolved lung. Pathologic regression was not significantly tied to TCR clonality. Only two of four nivolumab-treated tumors gained richness and clonality by surgery. Blood richness before therapy tracked richness in tumors resected after neoadjuvant therapy.

Sequencing used peripheral blood, obtained before neoadjuvant nivolumab, alone or with ipilimumab. V and J are TRBV7-7 and TRBJ2-7; D is tentatively TRBD1 or TRBD2 (6 bases each). This TCR came from an adult with non-small cell lung cancer. The CDR3 sequence: CASSPSLGSGEVGEQYF. The CDR3 nucleotides are TGTGCCAGCAGCCCGTCCCTGGGCTCAGGGGAGGTGGGCGAGCAGTACTTC.